The sequence of this TCR beta chain was determined in a study of cytomegalovirus exposure and HLA in healthy donors. Study results and limitations: TCR beta chains associated with HLA were, in a later analysis, more clonally expanded than equally common others. Most likely, a cluster of highly shared sequence variants arose as a sequencing artifact.

As concerns this clone: The target antigen is unknown.

With 60 Vbeta and 13 Jbeta primers, the PCR was carried out. Per the authors' pipeline: Among the unique TCR beta chains that a later analysis counted, roughly 80 million in all, roughly 9.9 million were shared. Repertoires were generated with immunoSEQ multiplex PCR, while TCRdb's copy carries only in-frame clones and drops some. V, J and clone size are taken as reported in that table, and D and trimming were inferred from the DNA itself. The profile shows some 170,000 clones, 70% to 80% of them singletons. Deletions cut 3 bases from V and 0 bases from J, with 13 bases between. CDR1 and CDR2 from the germline V gene are SGHRS and YFSETQ. This CDR3 region has 16 residues.

Material for sequencing was PBMCs. The chain links TRBV5-1 to TRBJ1-3, with D perhaps TRBD1 (6 bases). This clonotype originated in a man aged 35 to 55 in good health and CMV-seronegative. CDR3: CASSSYRESSGNTIYF. CDR3 DNA: TGCGCCAGCAGCTCGTACAGGGAAAGCTCTGGAAACACCATATATTTT.